This T cell receptor beta chain was documented in a study of breast tumors, draining lymph nodes, adjacent tissues. Study results and caveats: Most tumor T cells seemingly derive from lymph node, then expand in tumor. That most tumor T cells come from lymph nodes remained unproven. Tumor repertoires ranked between lymph nodes and nontumor tissue in diversity, with V and J gene preferences.

Samples came from axillary lymph nodes draining the breast cancer. The V gene end was trimmed by 0 bases and the J gene end by 3 bases; junction bases not matched to a gene: 14. The CDR3 is made up of 18 amino acids. The V gene's germline CDR1 is LGHNA and CDR2 YSLEER. On this clonotype: Its target is not known.

TCRdb fed the multiplex PCR reads into MiXCR, producing one record per CDR3 protein. The data hold about 180,000 distinct CDR3 sequences, with around a third observed a single time. This chain uses TRBV4-3 with TRBJ2-7, with TRBD2 matching 7 bases. This clonotype was sampled from a female donor with breast cancer. Some clones in this sample may be carry-over from other donors' samples. Sequenced input: axillary lymph node tissue. The CDR3 nucleotides read TGCGCCAGCAGCCAAGAGGCTAGCGGAATGGGAGCGGGCTACGAGCAGTACTTC. Its translation: CASSQEASGMGAGYEQYF.